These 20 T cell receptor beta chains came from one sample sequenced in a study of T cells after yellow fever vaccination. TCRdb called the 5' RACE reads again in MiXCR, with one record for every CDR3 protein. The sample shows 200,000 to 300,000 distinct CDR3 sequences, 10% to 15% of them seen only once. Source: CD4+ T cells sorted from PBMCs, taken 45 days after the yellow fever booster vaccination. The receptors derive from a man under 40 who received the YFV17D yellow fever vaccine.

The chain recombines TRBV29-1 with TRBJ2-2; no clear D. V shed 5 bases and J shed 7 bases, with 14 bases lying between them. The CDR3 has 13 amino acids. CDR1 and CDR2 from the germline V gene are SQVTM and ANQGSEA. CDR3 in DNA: TGCAGCGTTCAAAGGGTAGTGGGCGGGGAGCTGTTTTTT. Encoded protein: CSVQRVVGGELFF.

CDR3 sequence: CAISETGSGANVLTF. CDR3 nucleotides: TGTGCCATCAGCGAGACAGGTTCTGGGGCCAACGTCCTGACTTTC. The gene calls are TRBV10-3 and TRBJ2-6; D is possibly TRBD1 (6 bases). Germline lookup yields CDR1 ENHRY and CDR2 SYGVKD. This CDR3 region has 15 residues. V lost 6 bases to trimming and J lost 1 base, with 10 bases between them.

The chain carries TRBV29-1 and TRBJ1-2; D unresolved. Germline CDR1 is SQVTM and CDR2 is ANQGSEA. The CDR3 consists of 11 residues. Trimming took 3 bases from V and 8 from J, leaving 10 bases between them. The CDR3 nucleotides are TGCAGCGTTGAGGGCTTAGTAGGCTACACCTTC. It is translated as CSVEGLVGYTF.

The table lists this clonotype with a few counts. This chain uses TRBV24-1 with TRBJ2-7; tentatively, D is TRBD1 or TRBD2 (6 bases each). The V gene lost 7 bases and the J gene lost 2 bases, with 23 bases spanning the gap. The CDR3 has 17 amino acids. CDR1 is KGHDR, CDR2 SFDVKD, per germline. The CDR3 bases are TGTGCCACCAGGCGATCACGGGGGCCTACTTCCACCTACGAGCAGTACTTC. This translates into CATRRSRGPTSTYEQYF.

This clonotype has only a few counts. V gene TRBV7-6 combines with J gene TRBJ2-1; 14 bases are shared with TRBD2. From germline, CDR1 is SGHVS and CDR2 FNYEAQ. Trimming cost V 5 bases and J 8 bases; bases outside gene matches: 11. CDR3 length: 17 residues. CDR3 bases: TGTGCCAGCAGCACCAGACTAGCGGGAGGGCCAGTTGATGAGCAGTTCTTC. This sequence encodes CASSTRLAGGPVDEQFF.

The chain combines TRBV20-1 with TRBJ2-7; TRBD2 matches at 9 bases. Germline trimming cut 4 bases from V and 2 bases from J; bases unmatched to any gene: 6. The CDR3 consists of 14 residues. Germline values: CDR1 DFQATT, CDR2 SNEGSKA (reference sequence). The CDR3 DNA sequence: TGCAGTGCTAACAGCGGGAGGACCCCCTACGAGCAGTACTTC. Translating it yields CSANSGRTPYEQYF.

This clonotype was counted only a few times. The CDR3 DNA reads TGTGCCAGCAGCTTAGCCGCCAGCGGAGCCTACAATGAGCAGTTCTTC. The encoded protein is CASSLAASGAYNEQFF. The V and J genes are TRBV7-2 and TRBJ2-1; D is perhaps TRBD2 (5 bases). V was cut by 0 bases and J by 2 bases, with 11 bases left in between. CDR1 and CDR2 from the germline V gene are SGHTA and FQGNSA. This CDR3 has 16 amino acids.

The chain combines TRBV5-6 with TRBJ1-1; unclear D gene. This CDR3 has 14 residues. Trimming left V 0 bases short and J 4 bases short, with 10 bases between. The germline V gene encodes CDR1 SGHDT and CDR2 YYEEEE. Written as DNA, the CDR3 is TGTGCCAGCAGCTTGGGAGGTATTGGCACTGAAGCTTTCTTT. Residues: CASSLGGIGTEAFF.

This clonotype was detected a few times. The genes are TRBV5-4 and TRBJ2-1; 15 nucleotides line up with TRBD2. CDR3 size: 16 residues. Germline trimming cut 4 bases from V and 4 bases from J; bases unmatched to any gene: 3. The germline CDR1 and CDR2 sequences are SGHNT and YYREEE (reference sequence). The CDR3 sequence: CASSAGLAGGYNEQFF. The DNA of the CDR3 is TGTGCCAGCAGCGCCGGACTAGCGGGAGGGTACAATGAGCAGTTCTTC.

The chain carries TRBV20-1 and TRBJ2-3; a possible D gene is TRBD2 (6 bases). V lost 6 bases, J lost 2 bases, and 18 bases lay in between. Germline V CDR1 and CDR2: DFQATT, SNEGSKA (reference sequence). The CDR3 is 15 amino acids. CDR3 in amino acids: CSAQGGVTHTDTQYF. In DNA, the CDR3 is TGCAGTGCCCAGGGAGGAGTCACACACACAGATACGCAGTATTTT.

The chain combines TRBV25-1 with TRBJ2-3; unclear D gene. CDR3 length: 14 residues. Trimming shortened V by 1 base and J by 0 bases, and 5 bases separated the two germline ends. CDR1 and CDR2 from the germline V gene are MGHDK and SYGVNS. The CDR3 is CASSEFISTDTQYF. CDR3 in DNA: TGTGCCAGCAGTGAATTTATTAGCACAGATACGCAGTATTTT.

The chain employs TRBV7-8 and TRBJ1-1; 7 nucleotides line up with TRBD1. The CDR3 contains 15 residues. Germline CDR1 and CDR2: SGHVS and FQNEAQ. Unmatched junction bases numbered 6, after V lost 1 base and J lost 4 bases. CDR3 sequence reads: CASSLDDRVGTEAFF. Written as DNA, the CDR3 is TGTGCCAGCAGCTTAGACGACAGGGTGGGCACTGAAGCTTTCTTT.

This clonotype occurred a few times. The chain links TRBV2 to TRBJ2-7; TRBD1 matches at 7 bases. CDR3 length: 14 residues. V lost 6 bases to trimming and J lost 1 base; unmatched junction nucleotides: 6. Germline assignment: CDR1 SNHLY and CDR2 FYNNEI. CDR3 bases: TGTGCCAGCAGCAGGGACAGCGCGTCCTACGAGCAGTACTTC. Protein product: CASSRDSASYEQYF.

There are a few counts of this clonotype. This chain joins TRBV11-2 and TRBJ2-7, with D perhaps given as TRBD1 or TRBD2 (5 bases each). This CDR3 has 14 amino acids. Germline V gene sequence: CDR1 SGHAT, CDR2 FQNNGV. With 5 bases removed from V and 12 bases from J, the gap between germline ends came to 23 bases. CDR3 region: CASSLSTGAGSAYF. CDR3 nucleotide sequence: TGTGCCAGCAGCCTAAGTACCGGGGCCGGCTCGGCGTACTTC.

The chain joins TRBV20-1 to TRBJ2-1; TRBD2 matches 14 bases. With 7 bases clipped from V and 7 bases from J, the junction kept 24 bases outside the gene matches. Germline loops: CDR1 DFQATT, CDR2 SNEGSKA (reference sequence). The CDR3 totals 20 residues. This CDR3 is CSVRSSGGTSGSLPHNEQFF. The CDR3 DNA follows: TGCAGTGTTAGGTCCTCGGGGGGGACTAGCGGGAGTTTACCACATAATGAGCAGTTCTTC.

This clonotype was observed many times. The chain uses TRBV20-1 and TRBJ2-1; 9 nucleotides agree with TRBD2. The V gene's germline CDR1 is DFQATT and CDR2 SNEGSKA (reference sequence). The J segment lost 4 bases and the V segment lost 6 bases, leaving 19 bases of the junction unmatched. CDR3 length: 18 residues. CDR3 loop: CSALEGLRRTSGYNEQFF. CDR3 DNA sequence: TGCAGTGCCCTCGAGGGGCTCAGAAGAACTAGCGGGTACAATGAGCAGTTCTTC.

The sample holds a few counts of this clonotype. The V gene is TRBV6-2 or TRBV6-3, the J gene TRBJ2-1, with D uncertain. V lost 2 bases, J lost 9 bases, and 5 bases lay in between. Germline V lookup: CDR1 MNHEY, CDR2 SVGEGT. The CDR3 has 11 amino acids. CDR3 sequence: CASSYTFEQFF. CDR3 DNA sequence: TGTGCCAGCAGTTACACTTTTGAGCAGTTCTTC.

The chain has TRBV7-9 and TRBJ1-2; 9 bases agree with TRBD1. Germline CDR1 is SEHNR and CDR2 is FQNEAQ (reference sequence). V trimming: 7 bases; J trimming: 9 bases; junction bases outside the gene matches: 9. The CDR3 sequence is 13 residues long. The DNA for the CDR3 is TGTGCCAGCACCCGGGGGGGGACAGGGAGCTACACCTTC. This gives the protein CASTRGGTGSYTF.

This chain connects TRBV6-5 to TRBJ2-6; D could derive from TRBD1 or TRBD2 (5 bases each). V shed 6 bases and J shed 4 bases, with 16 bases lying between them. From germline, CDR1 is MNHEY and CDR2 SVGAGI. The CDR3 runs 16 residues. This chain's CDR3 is CASSSGRWKGANVLTF. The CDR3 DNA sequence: TGTGCCAGCAGCTCGGGACGCTGGAAGGGGGCCAACGTCCTGACTTTC.

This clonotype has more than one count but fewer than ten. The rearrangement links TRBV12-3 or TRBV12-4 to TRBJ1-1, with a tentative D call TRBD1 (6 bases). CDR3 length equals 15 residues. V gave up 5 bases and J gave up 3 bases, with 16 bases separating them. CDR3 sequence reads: CASSPQGAMHTEAFF. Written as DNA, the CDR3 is TGTGCCAGCAGTCCACAGGGCGCGATGCACACTGAAGCTTTCTTT.